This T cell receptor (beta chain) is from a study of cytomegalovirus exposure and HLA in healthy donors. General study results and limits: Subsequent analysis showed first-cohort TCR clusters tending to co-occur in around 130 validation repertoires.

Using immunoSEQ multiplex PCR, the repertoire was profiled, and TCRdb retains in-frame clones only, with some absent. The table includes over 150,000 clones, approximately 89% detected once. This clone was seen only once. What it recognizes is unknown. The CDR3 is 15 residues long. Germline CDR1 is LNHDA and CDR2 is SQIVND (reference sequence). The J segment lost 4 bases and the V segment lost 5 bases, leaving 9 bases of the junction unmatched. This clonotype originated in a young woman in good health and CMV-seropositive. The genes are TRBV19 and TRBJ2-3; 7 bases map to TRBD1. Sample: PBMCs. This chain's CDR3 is CASSQQAGGPDTQYF. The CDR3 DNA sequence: TGTGCCAGTAGTCAGCAGGCAGGGGGTCCAGATACGCAGTATTTT.